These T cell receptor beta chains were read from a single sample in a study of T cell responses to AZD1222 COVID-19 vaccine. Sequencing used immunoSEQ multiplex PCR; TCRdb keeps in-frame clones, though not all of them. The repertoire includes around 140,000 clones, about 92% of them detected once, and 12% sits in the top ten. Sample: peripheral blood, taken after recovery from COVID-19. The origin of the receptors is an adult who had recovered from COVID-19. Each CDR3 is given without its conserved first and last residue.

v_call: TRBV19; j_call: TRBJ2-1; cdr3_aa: ASSRPEGLAV
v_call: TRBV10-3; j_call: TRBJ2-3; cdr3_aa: AIGGQDTQY
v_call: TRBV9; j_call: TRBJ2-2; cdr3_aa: ASSSVAGGYTGELF
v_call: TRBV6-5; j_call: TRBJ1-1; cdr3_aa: ASSLQVSNTEAF
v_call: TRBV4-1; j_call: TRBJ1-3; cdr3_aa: ASSPPGLPGNTIY
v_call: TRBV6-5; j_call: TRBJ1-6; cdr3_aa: ASSYDRGDNSPLH
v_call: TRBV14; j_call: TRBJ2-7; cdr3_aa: ASSQAREQY
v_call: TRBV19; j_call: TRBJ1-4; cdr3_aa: ASSRRGIEKLF
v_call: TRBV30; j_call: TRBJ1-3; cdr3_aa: AWSPNRGPGNTIY
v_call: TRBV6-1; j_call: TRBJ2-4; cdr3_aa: ASSDREGKNIQY
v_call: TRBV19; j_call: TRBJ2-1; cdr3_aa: ASRPDPLAKYNEQF
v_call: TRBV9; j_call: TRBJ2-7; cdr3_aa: ASSVNVLVDEQY
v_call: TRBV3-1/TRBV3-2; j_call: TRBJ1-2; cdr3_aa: ASSQDQNRNYGYT
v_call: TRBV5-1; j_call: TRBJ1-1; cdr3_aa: ASSLAVNTEAF
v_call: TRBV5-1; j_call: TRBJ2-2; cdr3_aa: ASSLDTGNTGELF
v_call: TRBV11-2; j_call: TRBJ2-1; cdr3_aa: ASSLLAARGEQF
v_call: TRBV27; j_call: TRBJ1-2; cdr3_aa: ASTDDPTGQFYGYT
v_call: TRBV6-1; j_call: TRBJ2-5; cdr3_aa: ASSEGGIRQETQY
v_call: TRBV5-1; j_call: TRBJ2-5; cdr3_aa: ASSSQETQY
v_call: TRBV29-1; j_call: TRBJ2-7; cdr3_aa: SVRGSYEQY
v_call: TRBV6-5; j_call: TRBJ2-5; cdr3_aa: ASQEGPVQETQY
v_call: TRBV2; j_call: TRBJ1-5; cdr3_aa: ASSNQGSPNQPQH
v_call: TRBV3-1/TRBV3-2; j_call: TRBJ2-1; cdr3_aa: ASSQVAGRYEQF
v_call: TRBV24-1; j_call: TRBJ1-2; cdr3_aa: ATSDWGTGSDGYT
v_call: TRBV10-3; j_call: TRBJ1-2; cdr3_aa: AIKPDNYGYT
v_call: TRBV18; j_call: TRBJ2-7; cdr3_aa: ASSRIGTSPHEQY
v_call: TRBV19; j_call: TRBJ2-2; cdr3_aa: ASSWLAGELF
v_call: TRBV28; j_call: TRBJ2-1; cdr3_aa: ASSPPGQYNEQF
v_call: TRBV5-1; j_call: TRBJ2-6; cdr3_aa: ASERGQIGSGANVLT
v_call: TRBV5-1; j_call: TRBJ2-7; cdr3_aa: ASSLGGSRSSYEQY
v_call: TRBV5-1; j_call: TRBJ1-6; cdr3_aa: ASAESSYNSPLH
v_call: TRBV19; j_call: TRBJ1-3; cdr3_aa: ASSSGNSGNTIY
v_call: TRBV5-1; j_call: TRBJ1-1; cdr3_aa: ASSLRLPGGTEAF
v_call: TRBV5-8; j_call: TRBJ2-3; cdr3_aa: ASSQPVDTQY
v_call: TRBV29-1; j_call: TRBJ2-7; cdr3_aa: SARGGENYEQY
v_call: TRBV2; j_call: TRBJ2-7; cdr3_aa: ASSGQGFEYEQY
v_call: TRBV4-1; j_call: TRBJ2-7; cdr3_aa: ASSQGGQGRDEQY
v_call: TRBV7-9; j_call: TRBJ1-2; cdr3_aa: ASSFGDRVDGYT
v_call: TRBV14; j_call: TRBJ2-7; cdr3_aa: ASSQDKWRGQGAHEQY
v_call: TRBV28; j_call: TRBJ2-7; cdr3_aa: ASRLTGTYEQY
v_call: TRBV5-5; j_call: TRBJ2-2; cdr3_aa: ASSLRKTENTGELF
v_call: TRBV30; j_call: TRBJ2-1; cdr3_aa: AWRPGFLDVQF
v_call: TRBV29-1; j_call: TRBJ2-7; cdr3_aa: SVSGWEYSYEQY
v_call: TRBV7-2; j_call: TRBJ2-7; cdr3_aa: ASSLSPRAVSYEQY
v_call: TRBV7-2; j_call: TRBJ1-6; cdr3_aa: ASSLGGGGDNSPLH
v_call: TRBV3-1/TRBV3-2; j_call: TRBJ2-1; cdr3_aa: ASSQRTSGSANEQF
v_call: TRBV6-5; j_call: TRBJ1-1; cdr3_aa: ASSWFGEHTEAF
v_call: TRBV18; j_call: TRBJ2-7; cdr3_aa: ASSPNPGTGAGEQY
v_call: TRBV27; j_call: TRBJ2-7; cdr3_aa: ASSPPGFYEQY
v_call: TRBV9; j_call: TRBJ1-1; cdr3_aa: ASSLGIGTGRT
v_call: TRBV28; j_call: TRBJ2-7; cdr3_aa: ASRKGGLAGVRGQY
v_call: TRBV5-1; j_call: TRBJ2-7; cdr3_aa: ASSLDSHYEQY
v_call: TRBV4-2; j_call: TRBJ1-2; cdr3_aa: ASSQDLRTGGTYGYT
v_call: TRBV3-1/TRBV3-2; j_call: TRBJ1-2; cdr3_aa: ASSHLRGLGYT
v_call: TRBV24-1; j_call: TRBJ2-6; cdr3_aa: ATSDSSRGGSGANVLT
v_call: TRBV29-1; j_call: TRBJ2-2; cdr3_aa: SVVSGTGGLTGELF
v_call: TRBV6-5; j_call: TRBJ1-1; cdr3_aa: ASRDRVNTEAF
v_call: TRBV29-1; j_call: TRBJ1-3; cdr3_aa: SVLPGSSGNTIY
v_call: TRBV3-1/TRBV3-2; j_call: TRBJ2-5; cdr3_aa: ASSLPGVAGEETQY